The present T cell receptor beta chain was sequenced within a study of metastatic and nonmetastatic thyroid tumors. Study-level information: Repertoires from malignant and benign thyroid patients were compared across blood and tumor or nodule tissue.

The study's findings and limits: Malignant thyroid tumors reportedly had TCR beta diversity that was significantly higher than in benign nodules, in blood and tumor.

Note on this clone: What it binds is not known.

Before thyroid surgery, none of the patients had received any treatment. Between the trimmed V and J ends, which lost 8 bases and 2 bases, there was a span of 16 bases. Germline CDR1 MNHEY, CDR2 SVGEGT. The CDR3 has 15 amino acids. Per the authors' pipeline: The study took CDR3 differences across clinicopathological groups and made a distant-metastasis classifier for papillary thyroid cancer from them. With MiXCR, TCRdb called clones anew from the PCR reads. The V and J calls were determined by TCRdb, not by the authors. Of tens of thousands of clones in the sample, about a sixth were seen once. Sequences were obtained from blood. The receptor comes from a female donor with papillary thyroid cancer or a benign thyroid nodule (not recorded which). Some clones in this sample may be carry-over from other donors' samples. This rearrangement joins TRBV6-2 or TRBV6-3 to TRBJ1-5; no clear D. The CDR3 sequence: CASVSGGWRNQPQHF. The CDR3 bases are TGTGCCAGCGTCAGTGGCGGTTGGCGCAATCAGCCCCAGCATTTT.